A single T cell receptor beta chain is shown here with its context. The data are from a study of blood T cell repertoires in COVID-19. Germline values: CDR1 SNHLY, CDR2 FYNNEI. Trimming removed 5 bases from V and 3 bases from J; junction bases left unmatched: 2. This CDR3 region has 15 residues. Original processing methods: Amplification with reference gene primers provided the estimates of nucleated cell counts. Sequenced by immunoSEQ multiplex PCR; TCRdb stores in-frame clones only, minus some. The V and J calls and clone size come from that table; D and trimming were worked out from the DNA. The repertoire holds 180,000 or so clones, with around 85% as singletons.

Source material: peripheral blood. The source of this sequence is a man in his 60s who had recovered from COVID-19. This chain connects TRBV2 to TRBJ2-3; 13 nucleotides align to TRBD2. For the CDR3, the DNA is TGTGCCAGCAGTTCGGGACTAGCGGGGACAGATACGCAGTATTTT. The encoded protein is CASSSGLAGTDTQYF.